A selection of T cell receptor beta chains follows, all from one sample in a study of blood T cell repertoires in COVID-19. Clones were sequenced by immunoSEQ multiplex PCR, and TCRdb holds only the in-frame ones, with some missing. The sample lists under 250,000 clones, roughly 86% occurring once. Source material: PBMCs or T cells enriched from blood (not recorded which). All receptors derive from a woman in her thirties with acute COVID-19. The CDR3 runs from the conserved cysteine through the conserved F or W. D genes are given only for firm matches. Not all rows give a size; the values are once, few, many and, for expanded clones, a class.

TRBV5-4	TRBD1	14	NA	TRBJ1-1	TGTGCCAGCAGCTTGGGACAGGGGACCACTGAAGCTTTCTTT	CASSLGQGTTEAFF
TRBV6-2/TRBV6-3	NA	11	NA	TRBJ1-2	TGTGCCAGCAGTTACTCGGAGGGCTACACCTTC	CASSYSEGYTF
TRBV5-1	TRBD1	13	NA	TRBJ1-1	TGCGCCAGCAGGGGACAGTTGAACACTGAAGCTTTCTTT	CASRGQLNTEAFF
TRBV2	TRBD2	18	NA	TRBJ2-1	TGTGCCAGCAGTGAAGTCGTCGTTGGGGGGGTTGGTAAGGATGAGCAGTTCTTC	CASSEVVVGGVGKDEQFF
TRBV2	NA	14	NA	TRBJ2-3	TGTGCCAGCAGTGAGGAGCCGACCGCAGATACGCAGTATTTT	CASSEEPTADTQYF
TRBV19	NA	14	few	TRBJ2-7	TGTGCCAGTAGTATTAACTCCGAAGCCTACGAGCAGTACTTC	CASSINSEAYEQYF
TRBV7-9	TRBD1	17	NA	TRBJ2-2	TGTGCCAGCAGCGGTTTAAGGCGGACAGGGGGCACCGGGGAGCTGTTTTTT	CASSGLRRTGGTGELFF
TRBV14	TRBD2	15	NA	TRBJ2-7	TGTGCCAGCAGCGCATATAGCGGGGGGGCCTACGAGCAGTACTTC	CASSAYSGGAYEQYF
TRBV5-1	TRBD1	14	NA	TRBJ1-2	TGCGCCAGCAGCTGGACAGGGGAGGACTATGGCTACACCTTC	CASSWTGEDYGYTF
TRBV10-2	TRBD1	17	NA	TRBJ2-2	TGCGCCAGCAGTCCTCTCAACCGGGACAGGGAGTCCGGGGAGCTGTTTTTT	CASSPLNRDRESGELFF
TRBV28	NA	14	NA	TRBJ1-1	TGTGCCAGCAGTTTAACGTTGGGGCGGCTTGAAGCTTTCTTT	CASSLTLGRLEAFF
TRBV7-2	NA	18	NA	TRBJ2-2	TGTGCCAGCAGTAAGGAGGACTCGGTCTTATCGAACACCGGGGAGCTGTTTTTT	CASSKEDSVLSNTGELFF
TRBV7-9	TRBD1	14	NA	TRBJ2-5	TGTGCCAGCAGTTCGGACAGGGAGAGGGAGACCCAGTACTTC	CASSSDRERETQYF
TRBV2	TRBD1	15	NA	TRBJ1-1	TGTGCCAGCAGTGTCGGACAGGGGATGAACACTGAAGCTTTCTTT	CASSVGQGMNTEAFF
TRBV18	NA	14	NA	TRBJ1-3	TGTGCCAGCTCGCCGACAGGTGCTCCTGTGCTGATATATTTT	CASSPTGAPVLIYF
TRBV7-9	NA	15	NA	TRBJ1-2	TGTGCCAGCAGCCGATGGACGGACGGTGCGGGAGGCTACACCTTC	CASSRWTDGAGGYTF
TRBV7-2	NA	14	NA	TRBJ1-1	TGTGCCAGCAGCTCCTTAGACAGGAACACTGAAGCTTTCTTT	CASSSLDRNTEAFF
TRBV12-3/TRBV12-4	NA	13	NA	TRBJ1-2	TGTGCCAGCAGTTTAGTGGCCCGTGCTGGCTACACCTTC	CASSLVARAGYTF
TRBV5-1	TRBD1	16	NA	TRBJ1-2	TGCGCCAGCAGCTTGGCACAGGGGGCGCGGAACTATGGCTACACCTTC	CASSLAQGARNYGYTF
TRBV6-5	TRBD1	14	NA	TRBJ1-5	TGTGCCAGCAGCCGCAGGGGGAGCAATCAGCCCCAGCATTTT	CASSRRGSNQPQHF
TRBV6-5	NA	16	once	TRBJ2-7	TGTGCCAGCAGTTACTCCTCGGGGGAAACCGTCTACGAGCAGTACTTC	CASSYSSGETVYEQYF
TRBV29-1	TRBD1	13	NA	TRBJ1-5	TGCAGCGTCACAGGGGATAGCAATCAGCCCCAGCATTTT	CSVTGDSNQPQHF
TRBV19	NA	13	once	TRBJ1-2	TGTGCCAGTAGTACACAGGAGAACTATGGCTACACCTTC	CASSTQENYGYTF
TRBV19	TRBD1	16	NA	TRBJ1-4	TGTGCCAGTAGTGCCTCCCGGACAGGAGCTAATGAAAAACTGTTTTTT	CASSASRTGANEKLFF
TRBV18	NA	13	NA	TRBJ1-1	TGTGCCAGCTCACCGGGGCGGAACACTGAAGCTTTCTTT	CASSPGRNTEAFF
TRBV19	NA	13	NA	TRBJ1-1	TGTGCCAGTAGTATGGGCCCGTCGGCTGAAGCTTTCTTT	CASSMGPSAEAFF
TRBV5-1	TRBD1	13	NA	TRBJ2-5	TGCGCCAGCAGCTTCCAGGGGGAGGAGACCCAGTACTTC	CASSFQGEETQYF
TRBV6-1	NA	16	NA	TRBJ1-1	TGTGCCAGCAGTGTTATCGAAGGGGCGTTGAGGACTGAAGCTTTCTTT	CASSVIEGALRTEAFF
TRBV19	TRBD2	13	few	TRBJ2-3	TGTGCCAGTAGTATCTCTAGCGGGGGGAGGCAGTATTTT	CASSISSGGRQYF
TRBV6-5	TRBD2	16	NA	TRBJ2-1	TGTGCCAGCAGTTACTCCAGCGGGACCCCATTTACTGAGCAGTTCTTC	CASSYSSGTPFTEQFF
TRBV6-5	TRBD1	15	NA	TRBJ1-5	TGTGCCAGCATTTGGGGACAGGGGTTCGATCAGCCCCAGCATTTT	CASIWGQGFDQPQHF
TRBV12-5	TRBD1	13	NA	TRBJ2-1	TGTGCTAGTGGGACAGGGTTTTACAATGAGCAGTTCTTC	CASGTGFYNEQFF
TRBV5-6	TRBD1	14	once	TRBJ2-7	TGTGCCAGCAGACGGGACAGGAGCTCCTACGAGCAGTACTTC	CASRRDRSSYEQYF
TRBV24-1	NA	13	NA	TRBJ2-3	TGTGCCACCAGTCGGAAGGGGGCAGATACGCAGTATTTT	CATSRKGADTQYF
TRBV12-3/TRBV12-4	TRBD1	13	NA	TRBJ1-5	TGTGCCAGCGAGGACAGGGGCAATCAGCCCCAGCATTTT	CASEDRGNQPQHF
TRBV2	NA	14	NA	TRBJ1-6	TGTGCCAGCAGTGAATCCCGAGTCAATTCACCCCTCCACTTT	CASSESRVNSPLHF
TRBV7-2	TRBD1	13	NA	TRBJ1-1	TGTGCCAGCAGCGCCGGGACAGCTCCTAACCTTTCTTTT	CASSAGTAPNLSF
TRBV12-3/TRBV12-4	NA	13	few	TRBJ1-1	TGTGCCAGCAGTTTAAGGGGAAACACTGAAGCTTTCTTT	CASSLRGNTEAFF
TRBV5-1	NA	15	NA	TRBJ1-3	TGCGCCAGCAGCTTGACAGAAATCTCTGGAAACACCATATATTTT	CASSLTEISGNTIYF
TRBV7-2	TRBD2	15	NA	TRBJ2-3	TGTGCCAGCAGCCTCGATCCGGGGGGGCAAGATACGCAGTATTTT	CASSLDPGGQDTQYF
TRBV7-2	NA	16	NA	TRBJ1-4	TGTGCCAGCAGCACCTTAAACGGTGCAACTAATGAAAAACTGTTTTTT	CASSTLNGATNEKLFF
TRBV7-6	TRBD2	16	NA	TRBJ2-3	TGTGCCAGCAGCCAAGGGACTAGCGGGGTTGCAGATACGCAGTATTTT	CASSQGTSGVADTQYF
TRBV7-8	TRBD1	16	NA	TRBJ2-3	TGTGCCAGCAGCTTAGCGCGACAGGGGGCGACAGATACGCAGTATTTT	CASSLARQGATDTQYF
TRBV2	TRBD1	15	NA	TRBJ1-5	TGTGCCAGCAGGAGACAGGGATTTAGCAATCAGCCCCAGCATTTT	CASRRQGFSNQPQHF
TRBV13	TRBD1	15	NA	TRBJ1-2	TGTGCCAGCAGCTTAGCCAGGGGGCTAGCCTATGGCTACACCTTC	CASSLARGLAYGYTF
TRBV11-2	NA	12	once	TRBJ1-2	TGTGCCAGCAGCCCCTTTCAGGGAGGCTACACCTTC	CASSPFQGGYTF
TRBV19	TRBD1	14	NA	TRBJ1-1	TGTGCCAGTAGTATTGGGACAGGGGACACTGAAGCTTTCTTT	CASSIGTGDTEAFF